The 15 T cell receptor beta chains listed next were all sequenced from one sample in a study of early T cells in non-severe SARS-CoV-2 infection. TCRdb reprocessed the 5' RACE reads with MiXCR, giving one entry per CDR3 protein. The data show roughly 26,000 distinct CDR3 sequences, 4.5% to 6% seen once. The sequenced sample consisted of whole blood. The receptors derive from an adult who was a healthcare worker with PCR-confirmed SARS-CoV-2 infection or an uninfected control (not recorded which).

This clonotype was observed a few times. The chain recombines TRBV3-1 with TRBJ2-5; D may be TRBD2 (5 bases). Trimming shortened V by 6 bases and J by 1 base, and 9 bases separated the two germline ends. CDR3 length: 13 residues. The V gene's germline CDR1 is LGHDT and CDR2 YNNKEL (reference sequence). CDR3 bases: TGTGCCAGCAGGGAGGCCCCCCAAGAGACCCAGTACTTC. Translation: CASREAPQETQYF.

V is TRBV11-2 and J is TRBJ2-4; 7 bases line up with TRBD1. The CDR3 extends over 14 amino acids. J lost 4 bases, V lost 5 bases, and 5 bases had no gene match. Germline V CDR1 and CDR2: SGHAT, FQNNGV. CDR3 sequence reads: CASSPGQFKNIQYF. CDR3 coding DNA: TGTGCCAGCAGCCCGGGACAGTTTAAAAACATTCAGTACTTC.

The rearrangement links TRBV18 to TRBJ1-1; 9 bases line up with TRBD1. Unmatched junction bases numbered 9, after V lost 6 bases and J lost 1 base. Germline-derived CDR1 and CDR2 are KGHSH and LQKENI. CDR3 length equals 16 residues. CDR3 region: CASSARAGQGNTEAFF. As DNA, the CDR3 is TGTGCCAGCTCGGCCCGTGCGGGACAGGGGAACACTGAAGCTTTCTTT.

This clonotype was counted between two and nine times. V is TRBV6-6 and J is TRBJ2-7, with 9 bases fitting TRBD1. The CDR3 extends over 13 amino acids. In germline, CDR1 is MNHNY, CDR2 SVGAGI (reference sequence). V shed 7 bases and J 4 bases; nucleotides not matched to a gene: 5. The CDR3 protein is CASTAQGAYEQYF. The CDR3 DNA reads as TGTGCCAGCACAGCACAGGGGGCGTACGAGCAGTACTTC.

This chain uses TRBV6-4 with TRBJ2-1, with TRBD2 matching over 9 bases. The J segment lost 3 bases and the V segment lost 8 bases, leaving 8 bases of the junction unmatched. The CDR3 runs to 15 residues. Looked up from germline, CDR1 is MRHNA and CDR2 is SNTAGT. The DNA of the CDR3 is TGTGCCAGCTCTGACTCTAGCGGGGACTACAATGAGCAGTTCTTC. This gives the protein CASSDSSGDYNEQFF.

This clonotype was detected only a few times. The V gene is TRBV6-6, the J gene TRBJ2-7; 8 bases line up with TRBD1. CDR1 is MNHNY and CDR2 is SVGAGI in the germline V gene (reference sequence). V dropped 7 bases and J dropped 5; count of bases not matched to a gene: 7. The CDR3 is made up of 13 amino acids. The CDR3: CASTEDRVHEQYF. The CDR3, as DNA: TGTGCCAGCACCGAGGACAGGGTCCACGAGCAGTACTTC.

This clonotype was counted ten times or more. V gene TRBV11-1 combines with J gene TRBJ2-3; TRBD2 agrees at 12 bases. Germline-derived CDR1 and CDR2 are SGHAT and FQDESV (reference sequence). Unmatched junction bases numbered 5, after V lost 2 bases and J lost 2 bases. The length of the CDR3 is 17 residues. The CDR3 region has the DNA TGTGCCAGCAGCTTACGGCGACTAGCGGGAGTCACAGATACGCAGTATTTT. Protein: CASSLRRLAGVTDTQYF.

This clonotype was counted ten times or more. As DNA, the CDR3 is TGTGCGAGTGGGGCAGCCGGCGAGCAGTACTTC. Its translation: CASGAAGEQYF. The gene calls are TRBV5-4 and TRBJ2-7; maybe TRBD1 (5 bases). The length of the CDR3 is 11 residues. Germline V CDR1 and CDR2: SGHNT, YYREEE (reference sequence).

This clonotype was counted ten times or more. The J gene is TRBJ1-1, the V gene TRBV5-1, with TRBD1 identical over 9 bases. V gave up 3 bases and J gave up 5 bases; unmatched junction bases: 5. Germline lookup yields CDR1 SGHRS and CDR2 YFSETQ. This CDR3 has 14 residues. The CDR3 DNA sequence: TGCGCCAGCAGCTGGGGACAGGGAGGAACTGAAGCTTTCTTT. Its protein is CASSWGQGGTEAFF.

This clonotype showed up many times. The chain uses TRBV7-2 and TRBJ2-1; TRBD2 is a possible D gene (5 bases). CDR3 length: 14 amino acids. Germline loops: CDR1 SGHTA, CDR2 FQGNSA. Trimming removed 7 bases from V and 7 bases from J, with 17 bases in between. The CDR3 nucleotides read TGTGCCAGCACCCCTGGACTGACCCTAAATGAGCAGTTCTTC. Encoded protein: CASTPGLTLNEQFF.

This clonotype showed up just a few times. J is TRBJ2-5 and V is TRBV5-1; D might be TRBD1 or TRBD2, each matching 6 bases. The CDR3 sequence is 15 residues long. With 4 bases removed from V and 0 bases from J, the gap between germline ends came to 13 bases. Germline V gene sequence: CDR1 SGHRS, CDR2 YFSETQ. The CDR3 is CASSAGQGYQETQYF. The CDR3 DNA is TGCGCCAGCAGCGCGGGGCAGGGGTACCAAGAGACCCAGTACTTC.

Only a few counts were recorded for this clonotype. The V call is TRBV7-6, the J call TRBJ2-7; D ambiguous. Germline lookup yields CDR1 SGHVS and CDR2 FNYEAQ. The V end lost 1 base, the J end lost 0 bases, and 7 bases lay between the germline ends. The CDR3 spans 14 residues. CDR3 in amino acids: CASSLDRSSYEQYF. The CDR3 DNA sequence: TGTGCCAGCAGCTTAGACAGAAGCTCCTACGAGCAGTACTTC. Based on the CDR3 plus reference TRBV7-6 and TRBJ2-7, the full variable domain is GAGVSQSPRYKVTKRGQDVALRCDPISGHVSLYWYRQALGQGPEFLTYFNYEAQQDKSGLPNDRFSAERPEGSISTLTIQRTEQRDSAMYRCASSLDRSSYEQYFGPGTRLTVT.

A remark on this clonotype: A read error may produce the germline difference seen at one junction end. The V call is TRBV29-1, the J call TRBJ2-7, with 13 bases fitting TRBD2. CDR1 is SQVTM and CDR2 is ANQGSEA in the germline V gene. This CDR3 contains 14 residues. The chain's CDR3 is CSVEGLAGDNEQYF. In nucleotides, the CDR3 is TGCAGCGTGGAAGGACTAGCGGGGGACAACGAGCAGTACTTC.

V usage is TRBV7-7 and J usage is TRBJ2-1, with D perhaps TRBD1 (6 bases). Germline CDR1 reads SSHAT; CDR2 reads FNYEAQ (reference sequence). CDR3 length equals 14 residues. Trimming stripped 3 bases from V and 6 bases from J, with 12 bases between. The chain's CDR3 is CASSLGAPGNEQFF. As DNA, the CDR3 is TGTGCCAGCAGCTTGGGGGCACCTGGCAATGAGCAGTTCTTC.

The sample holds many counts of this clonotype. The V and J genes are TRBV4-3 and TRBJ2-7, with D possibly matching TRBD1 (8 bases). Deletions cut 4 bases from V and 2 bases from J, with 15 bases between. The CDR3 length is 15 residues. Germline V gene lookup returns CDR1 LGHNA and CDR2 YSLEER. In DNA, the CDR3 is TGCGCCAGCAGCCGGATACAGGGGGGGGCCTACGAGCAGTACTTC. This sequence encodes CASSRIQGGAYEQYF.